Each of the 10 T cell receptor beta chains below was sequenced from the same sample in a study of blood T cells in healthy people across ages. A J-beta primer mix and a sample-barcoded 5' primer were used in a second PCR of about 7 to 12 cycles. MiXCR was run by TCRdb on the 5' RACE reads, yielding one entry per CDR3 protein. The data contain 1.5 million to 2 million distinct CDR3 sequences, approximately 28% of them singletons. Sequenced input: blood. The receptors derive from a woman aged 25 to 39 in good health.

This clonotype was counted a few times. J is TRBJ1-5 and V is TRBV5-1; D not resolved. From germline, CDR1 is SGHRS and CDR2 YFSETQ. V was cut by 9 bases and J by 4 bases, with 5 bases left in between. There are 10 residues in the CDR3. CDR3 DNA: TGCGCCATCCCTAATCAGCCCCAGCATTTT. As protein: CAIPNQPQHF.

In the case of this clonotype: A junction end diverges from the germline sequence, so it may reflect a read error. The V and J genes are TRBV7-2 and TRBJ2-1; 7 positions match TRBD2. Germline assignment: CDR1 SGHTA and CDR2 FQGNSA. The CDR3 extends over 13 amino acids. Here the CDR3 reads CASGFGGGNEQFF. The CDR3 DNA is TGTGCCAGCGGCTTCGGCGGGGGTAATGAGCAGTTCTTC.

In its sample, this clonotype was seen a few times. J is TRBJ2-7 and V is TRBV20-1, with 8 bases that match TRBD1. The germline V gene encodes CDR1 DFQATT and CDR2 SNEGSKA (reference sequence). This CDR3 is built from 13 residues. J gave up 3 bases and V 3 bases, and 4 bases lay outside the gene matches. As DNA, the CDR3 is TGCAGTGCTAGCCGGACAGGGCGCTACGAGCAGTACTTC. As protein: CSASRTGRYEQYF.

The chain recombines TRBV29-1 with TRBJ1-2; TRBD1 agrees at 7 bases. CDR1 SQVTM and CDR2 ANQGSEA come from the germline V gene. This CDR3 contains 15 residues. Trimming took 4 bases from V and 0 from J; bases not matched to a gene: 8. The CDR3: CSVVARTGTNYGYTF. The CDR3 nucleotides read TGCAGCGTTGTAGCAAGGACAGGAACTAACTATGGCTACACCTTC.

The rearrangement uses TRBV14 and TRBJ2-1; TRBD2 aligns across 10 bases. Germline V gene data show CDR1 as SGHDN and CDR2 as FVKESK. With 4 bases clipped from V and 8 bases from J, the junction kept 5 bases outside the gene matches. CDR3 length equals 14 residues. CDR3 nucleotide sequence: TGTGCCAGCAGCCCACTAGCGGGAATGGATGAGCAGTTCTTC. This translates into CASSPLAGMDEQFF.

The chain uses TRBV19 and TRBJ2-1, with 13 bases lining up with TRBD2. CDR1 and CDR2 from the germline V gene are LNHDA and SQIVND (reference sequence). The V and J ends lost 1 base and 10 bases, in that order; junction bases with no gene match: 10. This CDR3 comprises 17 residues. The CDR3 coding sequence is TGTGCCAGTAGTATAGCCCCCTGGGGGACTAGCGGGGAGGAGCAGTTCTTC. Translation gives CASSIAPWGTSGEEQFF.

This clonotype has at least ten counts. The genes are TRBV7-6 and TRBJ2-1; TRBD2 matches 7 bases. Trimming at V came to 1 base and at J to 10 bases, leaving 7 bases not matched to a gene. Germline values: CDR1 SGHVS, CDR2 FNYEAQ. This CDR3 contains 14 residues. The CDR3 here is CASSLDPGGGEQFF. DNA of the CDR3: TGTGCCAGCAGCTTAGACCCGGGGGGTGGCGAGCAGTTCTTC.

The chain combines TRBV5-1 with TRBJ1-2, with D possibly TRBD1 on 6 matching bases. CDR3 length equals 14 residues. Germline lookup yields CDR1 SGHRS and CDR2 YFSETQ. V dropped 7 bases and J dropped 3 bases, with 16 bases sitting between them. DNA of the CDR3: TGCGCCAGCGGCGAGACAGGTAGAGACTATGGCTACACCTTC. The encoded protein is CASGETGRDYGYTF.

In this sample, this clonotype turned up once. This chain uses TRBV6-5 with TRBJ1-6, with D possibly matching TRBD1 (6 bases). Trimming shortened V by 7 bases and J by 9 bases, and 22 bases separated the two germline ends. The germline V gene has CDR1 MNHEY and CDR2 SVGAGI. The CDR3 has 16 residues. The CDR3 DNA is TGTGCCAGCACCCAGGGGTGGGGGGCAGGCCCTTCACCCCTCCACTTT. Its translation: CASTQGWGAGPSPLHF.

This chain links TRBV28 with TRBJ2-1; 14 nucleotides match TRBD2. Germline-derived CDR1 and CDR2 are MDHEN and SYDVKM. The CDR3 runs to 16 residues. The V gene end was trimmed by 6 bases and the J gene end by 7 bases; junction bases not matched to a gene: 8. The CDR3 reads CASSTRLAGGRNEQFF. DNA for the CDR3: TGTGCCAGCAGCACACGACTAGCGGGAGGGAGGAATGAGCAGTTCTTC.